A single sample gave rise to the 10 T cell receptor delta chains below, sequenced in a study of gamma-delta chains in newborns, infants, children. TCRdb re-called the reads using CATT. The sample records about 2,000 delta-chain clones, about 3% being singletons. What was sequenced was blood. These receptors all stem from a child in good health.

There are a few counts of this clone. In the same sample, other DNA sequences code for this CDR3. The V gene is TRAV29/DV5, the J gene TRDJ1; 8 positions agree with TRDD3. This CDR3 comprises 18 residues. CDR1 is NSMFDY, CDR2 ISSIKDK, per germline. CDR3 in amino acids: CAAAGSRTGGYFPDKLIF. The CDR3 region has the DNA TGTGCCGCAGCAGGATCGCGCACTGGGGGTTACTTTCCCGATAAACTCATCTTT.

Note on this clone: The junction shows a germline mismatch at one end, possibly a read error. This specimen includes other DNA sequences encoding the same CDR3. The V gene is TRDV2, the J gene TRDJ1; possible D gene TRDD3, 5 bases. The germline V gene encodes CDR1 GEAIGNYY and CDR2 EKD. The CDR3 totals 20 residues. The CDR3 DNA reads TGTGCCTGTGACACCATCCCGCTAGGGATCCGAGAGGGGTCGGCCGATAACCTCATCTTT. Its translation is CACDTIPLGIREGSADNLIF.

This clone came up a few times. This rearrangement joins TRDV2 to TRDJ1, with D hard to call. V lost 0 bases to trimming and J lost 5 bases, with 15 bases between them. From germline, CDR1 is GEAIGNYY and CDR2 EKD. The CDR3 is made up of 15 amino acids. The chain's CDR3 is CACDTAAGPRDKLIF. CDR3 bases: TGTGCCTGTGACACCGCAGCGGGCCCCAGAGATAAACTCATCTTT.

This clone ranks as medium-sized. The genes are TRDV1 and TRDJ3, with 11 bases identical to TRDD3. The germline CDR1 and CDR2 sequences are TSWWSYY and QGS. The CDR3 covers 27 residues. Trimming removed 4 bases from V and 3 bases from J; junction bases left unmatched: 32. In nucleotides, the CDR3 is TGTGCTCTTGGGGCGTATGGGCACCTCCCAACTGGGGGATATCTGGAAGTCTTTTTCTGGGACACCCGACAGATGTTTTTC. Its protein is CALGAYGHLPTGGYLEVFFWDTRQMFF.

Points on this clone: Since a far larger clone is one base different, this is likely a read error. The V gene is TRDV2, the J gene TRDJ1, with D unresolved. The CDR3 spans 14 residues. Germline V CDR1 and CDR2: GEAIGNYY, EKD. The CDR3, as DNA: TGTGCCTGTGGCACCCTCACAACCGACGATAAACTCATCTTT. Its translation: CACGTLTTDDKLIF.

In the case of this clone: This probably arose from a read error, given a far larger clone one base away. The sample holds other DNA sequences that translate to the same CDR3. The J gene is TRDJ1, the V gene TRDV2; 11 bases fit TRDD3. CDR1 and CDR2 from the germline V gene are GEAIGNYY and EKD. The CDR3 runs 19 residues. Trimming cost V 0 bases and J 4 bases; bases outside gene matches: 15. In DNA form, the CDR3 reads TGTGCCTGTGACACCATTCTCGGTTTTCTGGGGGATACTAACGATAAACTCATCTTT. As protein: CACDTILGFLGDTNDKLIF.

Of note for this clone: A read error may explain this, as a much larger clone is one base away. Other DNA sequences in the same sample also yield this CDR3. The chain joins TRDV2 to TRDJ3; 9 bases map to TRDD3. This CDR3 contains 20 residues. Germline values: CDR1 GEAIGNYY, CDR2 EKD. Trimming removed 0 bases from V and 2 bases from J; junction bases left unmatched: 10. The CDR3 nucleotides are TGTGCCTGTGACACCATGTTGCCGGGGGATACTACCTGGGACACCCGACAGATGTTTTTC. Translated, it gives CACDTMLPGDTTWDTRQMFF.

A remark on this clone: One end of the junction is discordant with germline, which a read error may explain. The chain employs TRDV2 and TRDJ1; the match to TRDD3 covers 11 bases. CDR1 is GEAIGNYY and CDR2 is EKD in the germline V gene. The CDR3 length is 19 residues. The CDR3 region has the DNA TGCGCCTGTGGCACCGTTCCCTTACTGGGGGATAGAGACACCGATAAACTCATCTTT. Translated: CACGTVPLLGDRDTDKLIF.

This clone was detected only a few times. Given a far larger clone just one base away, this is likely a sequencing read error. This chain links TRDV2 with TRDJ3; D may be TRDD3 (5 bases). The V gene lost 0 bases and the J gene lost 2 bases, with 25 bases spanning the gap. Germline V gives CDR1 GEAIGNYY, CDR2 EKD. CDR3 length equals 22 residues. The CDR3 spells CACDTVQGGVEGAPWDTRQMFF. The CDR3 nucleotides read TGTGCCTGTGACACCGTGCAAGGCGGTGTGGAGGGGGCACCCTGGGACACCCGACAGATGTTTTTC.

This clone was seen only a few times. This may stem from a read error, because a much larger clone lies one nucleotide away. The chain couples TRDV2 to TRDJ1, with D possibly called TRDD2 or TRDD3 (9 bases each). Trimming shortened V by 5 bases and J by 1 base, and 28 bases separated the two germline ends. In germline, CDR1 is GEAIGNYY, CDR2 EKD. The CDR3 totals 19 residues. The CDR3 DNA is TGTGCCTGTGGCCCCCTTCCTACCCCGAACTGGGGGACCACCGATAAACTCATCTTT. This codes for CACGPLPTPNWGTTDKLIF.